Here is one T cell receptor beta chain with its context. This table comes from immunoSEQ multiplex PCR, and its TCRdb copy is limited to in-frame clones, with some not included. The table lists roughly 500,000 clones, roughly nine tenths of them singletons, with over 0.7% in the top ten. The germline V gene encodes CDR1 LGHDT and CDR2 YNNKEL (reference sequence). The CDR3 contains 13 residues. V shed 4 bases and J shed 2 bases, with 9 bases lying between them. This sample is part of a study of blood T cell repertoires in COVID-19. About the study: T cells, B-cell-depleted T cells, or PBMCs provided the cDNA or gDNA that served as material.

V is TRBV3-1 (or the pseudogene TRBV3-2) and J is TRBJ2-7; D possibly corresponds to TRBD2 (5 bases). This TCR was sampled from a man in his late teens or twenties with COVID-19, enrolled during active disease. What was sequenced was peripheral blood. The CDR3 here is CASSPGMPYEQYF. The CDR3 DNA reads TGTGCCAGCAGCCCGGGGATGCCCTACGAGCAGTACTTC.